This TCR beta chain was sequenced during a study of OX40 agonist ivuxolimab in advanced cancers. As for the study in general: The patients received ivuxolimab by intravenous route every 2 weeks at 0.01 to 10 mg/kg.

The CDR3 loop spans 14 amino acids. V lost 3 bases and J 0 bases, leaving 6 bases between the germline ends. CDR1 is LNHNV and CDR2 is YYDKDF in the germline V gene (reference sequence). The repertoire was sequenced with immunoSEQ multiplex PCR; TCRdb's copy has only in-frame clones and lacks some. The sample includes over 65,000 clones, under 90% of them seen just once. Patients were ruled out by autoimmune disease history or systemic immunosuppression. Blood was sampled at baseline, cycle 4 day 1, and cycle 7 day 1. Whole-study findings and limits: The antigens recognized by the expanded peripheral T cells, that is their antigen specificity, were not determined.

In the case of this clone: Its antigen remains unknown.

The clonotype comes from an adult with an advanced solid tumor such as melanoma, head and neck, liver or kidney cancer. The sequenced sample was CD4+ or CD8+ T cells sorted from blood, obtained in a trial of the OX40 agonist ivuxolimab. The V gene is TRBV15, the J gene TRBJ2-1; D may be TRBD2 (6 bases). The CDR3 region has the DNA TGTGCCACCAGCAGCGGGAGCTCCTACAATGAGCAGTTCTTC. Its translation: CATSSGSSYNEQFF.